The 25 T cell receptor beta chains below come from one sample, sequenced in a study of blood T cell repertoires in COVID-19. Clones were sequenced by immunoSEQ multiplex PCR, and TCRdb holds only the in-frame ones, with some missing. The sample yields roughly 100,000 clones, about 92% seen once. The material sequenced was peripheral blood. These receptor sequences come from a woman of 80 years or more in a cohort sampled during active COVID-19.

V and J are TRBV19 and TRBJ2-7, with 8 nucleotides matching TRBD2. CDR1 is LNHDA and CDR2 is SQIVND in the germline V gene (reference sequence). The CDR3 has 14 amino acids. Unmatched junction bases numbered 10, after V lost 5 bases and J lost 7 bases. The CDR3 region is CASSPTSGTGEQYF. The CDR3 DNA reads TGTGCCAGTAGTCCTACTAGCGGCACTGGGGAGCAGTACTTC.

The rearrangement uses TRBV10-2 and TRBJ2-7; D might be TRBD2 (6 bases). Germline CDR1 is WSHSY and CDR2 is SAAADI. V was clipped by 7 bases and J by 3 bases, with 13 bases between them. The CDR3 sequence is 13 residues long. The CDR3 loop reads CASTEGSYYEQYF. The CDR3 nucleotides are TGCGCCAGCACGGAGGGCTCGTACTACGAGCAGTACTTC.

The chain links TRBV9 to TRBJ1-6; D gene unclear. V was clipped by 0 bases and J by 5 bases, with 6 bases between them. This CDR3 is 14 amino acids long. CDR1 and CDR2 from the germline V gene are SGDLS and YYNGEE. CDR3 nucleotides: TGTGCCAGCAGCGTAGGGGGAGATAATTCACCCCTCCACTTT. The encoded protein is CASSVGGDNSPLHF.

This chain links TRBV5-4 with TRBJ1-1; D remains ambiguous. Trimming left V 4 bases short and J 3 bases short, with 16 bases between. CDR3 length equals 15 residues. The germline V gene has CDR1 SGHNT and CDR2 YYREEE (reference sequence). The CDR3 protein is CASSTPLTRDTEAFF. The CDR3 DNA follows: TGTGCCAGCAGCACCCCGCTAACTAGGGACACTGAAGCTTTCTTT.

This clone was recorded once. The chain has TRBV7-6 and TRBJ2-7, with 8 bases that match TRBD1. Germline-derived CDR1 and CDR2 are SGHVS and FNYEAQ. This CDR3 has 15 amino acids. V shed 2 bases, J shed 2 bases, and the junction held 5 bases outside the gene matches. The CDR3 nucleotides are TGTGCCAGCAGCTTAACCGGGACAGGTCCCTACGAGCAGTACTTC. Its translation: CASSLTGTGPYEQYF.

This clone was seen only a few times. The genes are TRBV5-8 and TRBJ1-1; D ambiguous. This CDR3 has 11 amino acids. Germline V CDR1 and CDR2: SGHTS, YDEGEE. V dropped 5 bases and J dropped 7 bases, with 9 bases sitting between them. The DNA of the CDR3 is TGTGCCAGCAGTCTCAACTATGAAGCTTTCTTT. Translation gives CASSLNYEAFF.

This clone was found a few times. The rearrangement joins TRBV4-1 to TRBJ2-1; a possible D gene is TRBD1 (6 bases). This CDR3 has 16 residues. Trimming took 4 bases from V and 4 from J, leaving 17 bases between them. Germline V gives CDR1 MGHRA, CDR2 YSYEKL. The CDR3 spells CASSPADRFGYNEQFF. The CDR3 nucleotides are TGCGCCAGCAGCCCAGCCGACAGGTTTGGGTACAATGAGCAGTTCTTC.

V gene TRBV28 combines with J gene TRBJ2-7; D is undetermined. The CDR3 runs to 13 residues. Germline V gene sequence: CDR1 MDHEN, CDR2 SYDVKM. V gave up 5 bases and J gave up 2 bases, with 10 bases separating them. CDR3 sequence (DNA): TGTGCCAGCAGTCGAGGCGGTCCCTACGAGCAGTACTTC. Translation: CASSRGGPYEQYF. Complete variable domain (other parts from reference TRBV28 and TRBJ2-7): DVKVTQSSRYLVKRTGEKVFLECVQDMDHENMFWYRQDPGLGLRLIYFSYDVKMKEKGDIPEGYSVSREKKERFSLILESASTNQTSMYLCASSRGGPYEQYFGPGTRLTVT.

The chain employs TRBV15 and TRBJ2-3, with D perhaps TRBD2 (7 bases). V was trimmed by 5 bases and J by 2 bases, leaving 20 bases between them. In germline, CDR1 is LNHNV, CDR2 YYDKDF (reference sequence). This CDR3 is 17 amino acids long. This CDR3 is CATSLRWGGPATDTQYF. The CDR3 DNA follows: TGTGCCACCAGCCTCCGCTGGGGGGGGCCCGCCACAGATACGCAGTATTTT.

The gene calls are TRBV19 and TRBJ1-5; possibly TRBD1 for D (6 bases). Per the germline V gene, CDR1 is LNHDA and CDR2 is SQIVND (reference sequence). V lost 5 bases and J lost 2, with 16 bases in between. The CDR3 contains 16 residues. CDR3 residues: CASSSPRTARNQPQHF. DNA for the CDR3: TGTGCCAGTAGTTCCCCCCGGACAGCTCGCAATCAGCCCCAGCATTTT.

The V call is TRBV27, the J call TRBJ2-3, with TRBD2 matching 7 bases. Germline assignment: CDR1 MNHEY and CDR2 SMNVEV (reference sequence). The junction had 7 bases not matched to a gene; V was cut back by 5 bases and J by 5 bases. The CDR3 spans 14 residues. The CDR3, as DNA: TGTGCCAGCAGTAAGCGGGAAATCGTAGATACGCAGTATTTT. Its translation is CASSKREIVDTQYF.

This clone appeared a few times. The chain joins TRBV7-9 to TRBJ2-1, with D perhaps matching TRBD2 (5 bases). This CDR3 has 15 amino acids. V dropped 0 bases and J dropped 0 bases, with 6 bases sitting between them. CDR1 and CDR2 (germline): SEHNR, FQNEAQ (reference sequence). DNA of the CDR3: TGTGCCAGCAGCTTAGCGGGGAGCTCCTACAATGAGCAGTTCTTC. As protein: CASSLAGSSYNEQFF. The full variable domain, with the rest looked up from reference TRBV7-9 and TRBJ2-1, is DTGVSQNPRHKITKRGQNVTFRCDPISEHNRLYWYRQTLGQGPEFLTYFQNEAQLEKSRLLSDRFSAERPKGSFSTLEIQRTEQGDSAMYLCASSLAGSSYNEQFFGPGTRLTVL.

The genes are TRBV28 and TRBJ2-1; maybe TRBD1 (5 bases). This CDR3 is built from 13 residues. The germline V gene has CDR1 MDHEN and CDR2 SYDVKM. V lost 4 bases and J lost 4, with 8 bases in between. CDR3: CASSYTGYNEQFF. The DNA of the CDR3 is TGTGCCAGCAGTTATACAGGATACAATGAGCAGTTCTTC.

The V gene is TRBV10-3, the J gene TRBJ2-2; 13 positions agree with TRBD2. V was clipped by 9 bases and J by 4 bases; unmatched bases: 2. There are 14 residues in the CDR3. CDR1 ENHRY and CDR2 SYGVKD come from the germline V gene. The CDR3 DNA is TGTGCCATGGGACTAGCGGGAAGCACCGGGGAGCTGTTTTTT. Protein sequence: CAMGLAGSTGELFF.

The chain links TRBV10-3 to TRBJ2-1; 10 bases line up with TRBD1. The CDR3 runs to 15 residues. Losses at the gene ends were 4 bases for V and 4 bases for J; bases not matched to a gene: 4. CDR1 and CDR2 from the germline V gene are ENHRY and SYGVKD. The CDR3, as DNA: TGTGCCATCAGTGGGGACAGGGGACCTTACAATGAGCAGTTCTTC. As protein: CAISGDRGPYNEQFF.

V is TRBV28 and J is TRBJ2-5; TRBD2 agrees at 10 bases. This CDR3 is 16 amino acids long. V dropped 5 bases and J dropped 4; count of bases not matched to a gene: 10. Germline-derived CDR1 and CDR2 are MDHEN and SYDVKM. The chain's CDR3 is CASSPEVRLAGETQYF. The CDR3 coding sequence is TGTGCCAGCAGTCCAGAAGTAAGACTAGCGGGAGAGACCCAGTACTTC.

The V gene is TRBV2, the J gene TRBJ2-1; 8 bases are shared with TRBD2. Losses at the gene ends were 3 bases for V and 12 bases for J; bases not matched to a gene: 1. Germline V gene sequence: CDR1 SNHLY, CDR2 FYNNEI. The CDR3 has 11 residues. The CDR3 reads CASSDLAGQFF. CDR3 DNA: TGTGCCAGCAGTGATCTAGCGGGGCAGTTCTTC.

The rearrangement joins TRBV6-5 to TRBJ2-7, with 8 bases aligning to TRBD1. Germline values: CDR1 MNHEY, CDR2 SVGAGI. This CDR3 contains 14 residues. V shed 6 bases and J 4 bases; nucleotides not matched to a gene: 8. The CDR3 is CASSRRTGRYEQYF. The CDR3 DNA is TGTGCCAGCAGCCGGAGGACAGGGCGTTACGAGCAGTACTTC.

The V call is TRBV14, the J call TRBJ1-1, with D perhaps TRBD1 (6 bases). V lost 4 bases to trimming and J lost 4 bases, with 10 bases between them. The germline gives CDR1 SGHDN, CDR2 FVKESK. This CDR3 has 13 amino acids. Written as DNA, the CDR3 is TGTGCCAGCAGCCGAGGACAGAGCACTGAAGCTTTCTTT. Translation: CASSRGQSTEAFF. Full variable domain (outside the CDR3, taken from reference TRBV14 and TRBJ1-1): EAGVTQFPSHSVIEKGQTVTLRCDPISGHDNLYWYRRVMGKEIKFLLHFVKESKQDESGMPNNRFLAERTGGTYSTLKVQPAELEDSGVYFCASSRGQSTEAFFGQGTRLTVV.

The V call is TRBV6-6, the J call TRBJ1-2; 9 bases are a match to TRBD1. This CDR3 region has 15 residues. Germline CDR1 and CDR2: MNHNY and SVGAGI (reference sequence). The V and J ends lost 0 bases and 6 bases, in that order; junction bases with no gene match: 5. The CDR3 sequence is CASSYSVTGGDGYTF. In DNA form, the CDR3 reads TGTGCCAGCAGTTACTCAGTGACAGGGGGGGATGGCTACACCTTC.

This chain links TRBV12-3 or TRBV12-4 with TRBJ1-1; D may be TRBD1 (5 bases). This CDR3 has 13 amino acids. V lost 3 bases and J lost 8, with 13 bases in between. The CDR3 loop reads CASSLSLRGEAFF. The CDR3 DNA reads as TGTGCCAGCAGTTTGAGCTTAAGGGGCGAAGCTTTCTTT.

The V gene is TRBV29-1, the J gene TRBJ1-3; TRBD1 might be the D (6 bases). From germline, CDR1 is SQVTM and CDR2 ANQGSEA. V gave up 5 bases and J gave up 0 bases, with 14 bases separating them. The length of the CDR3 is 15 residues. The CDR3 bases are TGCAGCGTTACCGGACAGTGGAGCTCTGGAAACACCATATATTTT. This codes for CSVTGQWSSGNTIYF.

V gene TRBV5-4 combines with J gene TRBJ2-5; TRBD1 might be the D (5 bases). V gave up 4 bases and J gave up 3 bases, with 10 bases separating them. Germline V gives CDR1 SGHNT, CDR2 YYREEE (reference sequence). The CDR3 spans 13 residues. The CDR3 nucleotides are TGTGCCAGCAGCCAGGTAGGGGAAGAGACCCAGTACTTC. Protein: CASSQVGEETQYF.

This chain connects TRBV6-5 to TRBJ2-7, with D unclear. The V and J ends lost 7 bases and 1 base respectively, with 14 bases between them. CDR3 length equals 14 residues. The germline CDR1 and CDR2 sequences are MNHEY and SVGAGI. The CDR3 DNA is TGTGCCAGCAATTCGGGTGGTCGGTCCTACGAGCAGTACTTC. This translates into CASNSGGRSYEQYF.

The chain uses TRBV20-1 and TRBJ1-2; no clear D gene. The V gene's germline CDR1 is DFQATT and CDR2 SNEGSKA (reference sequence). V was trimmed by 7 bases and J by 8 bases, leaving 14 bases between them. The CDR3 runs to 11 residues. The CDR3 sequence is CSVAPVGGYTF. Written as DNA, the CDR3 is TGCAGTGTCGCACCTGTGGGCGGCTACACCTTC.